The rows below give T cell receptor beta chains drawn from one sample of a study of beta chain features in type 1 diabetes. Only in-frame clones appear in the TCRdb table, and some are missing; sequencing was by immunoSEQ multiplex PCR. This sample yields nearly 350,000 clones, of which 9.3% are seen a single time; more than 0.8% belongs to the top ten. Material: central memory CD4+ T cells from blood. Receptors originate from a man aged 25 to 40 with type 1 diabetes. The CDR3 runs from the conserved cysteine through the conserved F or W. The D gene is left open where the match is weak. Clone size appears in some rows only: once, few, many, or a class for an expanded clone.

TRBV7-8	TRBJ1-5	many	NA	CASSPDSNQPQHF	TGTGCCAGCAGCCCTGACAGCAATCAGCCCCAGCATTTT
TRBV25-1	TRBJ2-7	NA	TRBD2	CAAGGVPYEQYF	TGTGCCGCCGGGGGGGTCCCCTACGAGCAGTACTTC
TRBV15	TRBJ1-6	NA	NA	CATSRAGTLNSPLHF	TGTGCCACCAGCAGAGCGGGGACACTGAATTCACCCCTCCACTTT
TRBV29-1	TRBJ2-3	NA	NA	CSVGPRGDGTDTQYF	TGCAGCGTTGGCCCGAGGGGGGACGGCACAGATACGCAGTATTTT
TRBV27	TRBJ1-1	NA	TRBD1	CASSLSGTGYTEAFF	TGTGCCAGCAGTTTATCCGGGACAGGGTACACTGAAGCTTTCTTT
TRBV4-3	TRBJ2-1	NA	NA	CASSQISGEQFF	TGCGCCAGCAGCCAAATAAGCGGGGAGCAGTTCTTC
TRBV5-6	TRBJ1-4	few	TRBD1	CASSSGVGTGTEKLFF	TGTGCCAGCAGCTCGGGTGTCGGGACAGGGACTGAAAAACTGTTTTTT
TRBV7-9	TRBJ2-1	NA	TRBD2	CASSPMGASGGRGEQFF	TGTGCCAGCAGCCCAATGGGCGCTAGCGGGGGAAGGGGTGAGCAGTTCTTC
TRBV7-2	TRBJ2-2	few	TRBD1	CASSSPPGTGPNTGELFF	TGTGCCAGCAGCTCCCCCCCCGGGACAGGGCCGAACACCGGGGAGCTGTTTTTT
TRBV28	TRBJ1-4	NA	TRBD1	CASSTGTGDEKLFF	TGTGCCAGCAGTACCGGGACAGGGGATGAAAAACTGTTTTTT
TRBV4-1	TRBJ1-2	few	TRBD1	CASSQDRQGAYGYTF	TGCGCCAGCAGCCAAGATCGGCAGGGGGCCTATGGCTACACCTTC
TRBV27	TRBJ1-5	NA	TRBD1	CASRGTGRVSQPQHF	TGTGCCAGCAGAGGGACAGGAAGAGTTTCTCAGCCCCAGCATTTT
TRBV5-5	TRBJ2-1	NA	NA	CASSRLLGANEQFF	TGTGCCAGCAGCCGGCTCCTCGGCGCCAATGAGCAGTTCTTC
TRBV18	TRBJ2-7	NA	NA	CASSLNRDEQYF	TGTGCCAGCTCCCTTAACAGGGACGAGCAGTACTTC
TRBV4-3	TRBJ2-3	NA	NA	CASSFLAVADTQYF	TGCGCCAGCAGCTTCCTCGCTGTAGCAGATACGCAGTATTTT
TRBV7-2	TRBJ2-5	few	NA	CASSLGDSRETQYF	TGTGCCAGCAGCTTGGGCGATTCAAGAGAGACCCAGTACTTC
TRBV7-2	TRBJ2-5	NA	NA	CASSLWGGHETQYF	TGTGCCAGCAGCTTATGGGGGGGGCACGAGACCCAGTACTTC
TRBV7-2	TRBJ1-2	NA	TRBD1	CASSSQTGYYGYTF	TGTGCCAGCAGCTCCCAGACAGGGTACTATGGCTACACCTTC
TRBV5-1	TRBJ2-5	NA	TRBD2	CASSLVKRGDETQYF	TGTGCCAGCAGCTTGGTGAAGCGGGGGGACGAGACCCAGTACTTC
TRBV7-2	TRBJ1-1	many	NA	CASSPRTEHEAFF	TGTGCCAGCAGCCCAAGGACGGAGCATGAAGCTTTCTTT
TRBV7-9	TRBJ1-5	NA	NA	CASSPDEWGNQPQHF	TGTGCCAGCAGCCCCGATGAGTGGGGCAATCAGCCCCAGCATTTT
TRBV29-1	TRBJ2-1	NA	TRBD1	CSALQGAYNEQFF	TGCAGCGCTTTACAGGGGGCGTACAATGAGCAGTTCTTC
TRBV2	TRBJ2-5	few	NA	CASSPQGLGQETQYF	TGTGCCAGCAGTCCGCAGGGATTGGGCCAAGAGACCCAGTACTTC
TRBV11-2	TRBJ1-5	NA	NA	CASSFVLSQGYSNQPQHF	TGTGCCAGCAGCTTTGTGTTAAGTCAGGGCTATAGCAATCAGCCCCAGCATTTT
TRBV7-9	TRBJ1-1	few	NA	CASSFAGSRTEAFF	TGTGCCAGCAGCTTCGCAGGGTCGAGGACTGAAGCTTTCTTT
TRBV30	TRBJ2-1	few	TRBD1	CAWSSGTGYNEQFF	TGTGCCTGGAGCTCCGGGACAGGTTACAATGAGCAGTTCTTC
TRBV5-6	TRBJ2-3	once	TRBD1	CASSGGQSSTDTQYF	TGTGCCAGCAGCGGGGGACAGTCTAGCACAGATACGCAGTATTTT
TRBV2	TRBJ2-1	NA	TRBD1	CASTGGNNEQFF	TGTGCCAGCACAGGGGGCAACAATGAGCAGTTCTTC
TRBV5-5	TRBJ1-5	few	NA	CASSQEIGGNQPQHF	TGCGCCAGCAGCCAAGAAATAGGTGGCAATCAGCCCCAGCATTTT
TRBV4-3	TRBJ2-3	NA	TRBD1	CASTSGGQGFDTQYF	TGCGCCAGCACCTCTGGGGGACAGGGATTTGATACGCAGTATTTT
TRBV7-2	TRBJ2-7	few	TRBD2	CASSPRTSANEQYF	TGTGCCAGCAGCCCTCGGACTAGCGCAAACGAGCAGTACTTC
TRBV7-6	TRBJ2-5	NA	TRBD2	CASSLAGSGGPQETQYF	TGTGCCAGCAGCTTAGCGGGTAGCGGGGGCCCCCAAGAGACCCAGTACTTC
TRBV11-2	TRBJ1-3	few	NA	CASSLDPGNTIYF	TGTGCCAGCAGCTTAGATCCTGGAAACACCATATATTTT
TRBV5-1	TRBJ1-1	NA	NA	CASSVDQGTVEAFF	TGCGCCAGCAGTGTTGATCAGGGAACGGTGGAAGCTTTCTTT
TRBV4-3	TRBJ1-5	NA	TRBD1	CASSRDRDGGQPQHF	TGCGCCAGCAGCCGCGACAGGGATGGGGGTCAGCCCCAGCATTTT
TRBV7-9	TRBJ1-1	many	NA	CASSPSGRNTEAFF	TGTGCCAGCAGCCCCTCGGGACGAAATACTGAAGCTTTCTTT
TRBV7-2	TRBJ2-7	NA	NA	CASSSRDGDYEQYF	TGTGCCAGCAGCTCCCGGGACGGAGACTACGAGCAGTACTTC
TRBV28	TRBJ2-7	NA	NA	CASSPPPKYEQYF	TGTGCCAGCAGCCCCCCCCCTAAGTACGAGCAGTACTTC
TRBV7-9	TRBJ2-6	NA	NA	CASSNLGQGRASANVLTF	TGTGCCAGCAGCAACCTGGGGCAGGGGCGAGCTTCGGCCAACGTCCTGACTTTC
TRBV6-5	TRBJ1-2	NA	NA	CASSYDRSYGYTF	TGTGCCAGCAGTTACGACAGGTCCTATGGCTACACCTTC
TRBV7-2	TRBJ2-5	NA	NA	CASSLAGTGEETQYF	TGTGCCAGCAGCTTAGCCGGGACGGGGGAAGAGACCCAGTACTTC
TRBV6-1	TRBJ2-3	few	NA	CASSVGDGTDTQYF	TGTGCCAGCAGTGTTGGGGACGGAACAGATACGCAGTATTTT
TRBV15	TRBJ2-7	few	TRBD2	CATSRARTSGGYEQYF	TGTGCCACCAGCAGAGCCAGGACTAGCGGGGGCTACGAGCAGTACTTC
TRBV10-3	TRBJ2-6	NA	NA	CAISSKGPNVLTF	TGTGCCATCAGTTCAAAGGGACCCAACGTCCTGACTTTC
TRBV11-3	TRBJ2-5	NA	NA	CASSFEAQETQYF	TGTGCCAGCAGCTTTGAGGCCCAAGAGACCCAGTACTTC
TRBV5-6	TRBJ1-2	few	NA	CASSLEPGIQGYTF	TGTGCCAGCAGCTTGGAGCCAGGGATCCAGGGCTACACCTTC
TRBV18	TRBJ1-1	many	NA	CASSPIQGGGTEAFF	TGTGCCAGCTCACCTATACAGGGCGGGGGCACTGAAGCTTTCTTT
TRBV28	TRBJ1-2	few	NA	CASSQHSGDYGYTF	TGTGCCAGCAGCCAACACAGCGGGGACTATGGCTACACCTTC
TRBV4-3	TRBJ2-2	few	NA	CASSHSPGVLTTGELFF	TGCGCCAGCAGCCACTCCCCGGGGGTTTTGACCACCGGGGAGCTGTTTTTT
TRBV10-2	TRBJ1-1	few	NA	CASSATGLILIF	TGCGCCAGCAGTGCCACAGGGTTAATCTTGATCTTT